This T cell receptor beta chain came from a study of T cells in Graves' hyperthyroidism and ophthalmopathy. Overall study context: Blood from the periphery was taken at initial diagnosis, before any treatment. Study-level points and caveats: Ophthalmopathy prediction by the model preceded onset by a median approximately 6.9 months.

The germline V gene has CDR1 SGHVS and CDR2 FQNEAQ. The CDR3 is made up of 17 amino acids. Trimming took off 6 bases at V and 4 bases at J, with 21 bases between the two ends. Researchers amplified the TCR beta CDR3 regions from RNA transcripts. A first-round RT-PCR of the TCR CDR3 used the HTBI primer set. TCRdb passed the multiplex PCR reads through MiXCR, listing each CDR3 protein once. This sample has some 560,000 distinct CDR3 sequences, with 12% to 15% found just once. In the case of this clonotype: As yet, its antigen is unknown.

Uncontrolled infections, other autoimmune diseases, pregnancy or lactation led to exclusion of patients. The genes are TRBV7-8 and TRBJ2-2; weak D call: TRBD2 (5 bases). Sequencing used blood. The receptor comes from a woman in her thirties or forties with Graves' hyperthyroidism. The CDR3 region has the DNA TGTGCCAGCAGATCCGAGAGGACCGAAGGGAGCACCGGGGAGCTGTTTTTT. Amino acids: CASRSERTEGSTGELFF.